This TCR beta chain was obtained from a study of technical replicates of blood from several donors. Profiling relied on immunoSEQ multiplex PCR, and the TCRdb table lists in-frame clones only, not all of them. The sample contains about 97,000 clones, roughly 96% of which appear only once. This clone has only one observation. Between the trimmed V and J ends, which lost 5 bases and 3 bases, there was a span of 11 bases. Germline-derived CDR1 and CDR2 are GTSNPN and SVGIG (reference sequence). There are 13 residues in the CDR3. The sample was T cells isolated from PBMCs. The rearrangement links TRBV30 to TRBJ1-3; tentatively, D is TRBD1 (6 bases). The receptor comes from a human donor in good health. CDR3: CAWARGSGNTIYF. As DNA, the CDR3 is TGTGCCTGGGCTAGGGGGAGTGGAAACACCATATATTTT.